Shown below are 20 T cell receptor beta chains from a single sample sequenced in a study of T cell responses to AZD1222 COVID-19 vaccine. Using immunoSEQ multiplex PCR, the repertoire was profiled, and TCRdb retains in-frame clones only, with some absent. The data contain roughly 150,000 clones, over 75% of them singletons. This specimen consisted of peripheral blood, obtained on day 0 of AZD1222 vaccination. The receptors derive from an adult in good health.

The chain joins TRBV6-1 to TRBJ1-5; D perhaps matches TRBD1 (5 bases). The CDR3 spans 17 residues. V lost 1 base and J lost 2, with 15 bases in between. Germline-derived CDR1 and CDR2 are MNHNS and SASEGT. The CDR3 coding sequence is TGTGCCAGCAGTGAAGGCCTGGGGGGTTTGGGCAATCAGCCCCAGCATTTT. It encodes CASSEGLGGLGNQPQHF.

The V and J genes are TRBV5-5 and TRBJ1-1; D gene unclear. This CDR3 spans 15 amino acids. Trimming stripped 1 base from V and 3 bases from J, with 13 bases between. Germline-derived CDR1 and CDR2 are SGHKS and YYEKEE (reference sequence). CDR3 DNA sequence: TGTGCCAGCAGCTTGTTGGCCCGGAGAGACACTGAAGCTTTCTTT. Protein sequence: CASSLLARRDTEAFF.

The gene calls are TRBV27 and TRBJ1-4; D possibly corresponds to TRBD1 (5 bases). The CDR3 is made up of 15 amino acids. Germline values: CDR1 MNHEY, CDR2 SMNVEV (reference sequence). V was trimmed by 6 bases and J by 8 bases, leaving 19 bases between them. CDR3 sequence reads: CASSATYGTGEKLFF. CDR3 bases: TGTGCCAGCAGCGCTACCTACGGTACAGGAGAAAAACTGTTTTTT. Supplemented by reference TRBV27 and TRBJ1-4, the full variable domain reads EAQVTQNPRYLITVTGKKLTVTCSQNMNHEYMSWYRQDPGLGLRQIYYSMNVEVTDKGDVPEGYKVSRKEKRNFPLILESPSPNQTSLYFCASSATYGTGEKLFFGSGTQLSVL.

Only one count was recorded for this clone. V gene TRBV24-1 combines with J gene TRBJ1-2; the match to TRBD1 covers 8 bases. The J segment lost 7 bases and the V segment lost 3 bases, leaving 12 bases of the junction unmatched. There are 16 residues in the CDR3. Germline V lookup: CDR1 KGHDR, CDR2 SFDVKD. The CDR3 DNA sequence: TGTGCCACCAGTGATCCCTCTCCGGGACAGGCTTCTGGCTACACCTTC. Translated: CATSDPSPGQASGYTF.

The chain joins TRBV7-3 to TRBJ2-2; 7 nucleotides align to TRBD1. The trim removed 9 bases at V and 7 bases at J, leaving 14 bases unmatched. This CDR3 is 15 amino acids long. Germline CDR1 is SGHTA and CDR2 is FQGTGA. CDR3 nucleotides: TGTGCCAGTTCCCAGTTTGGGACAGTCCACGGGGAGCTGTTTTTT. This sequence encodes CASSQFGTVHGELFF. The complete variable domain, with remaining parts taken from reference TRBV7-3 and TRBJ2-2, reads GAGVSQTPSNKVTEKGKYVELRCDPISGHTALYWYRQSLGQGPEFLIYFQGTGAADDSGLPNDRFFAVRPEGSVSTLKIQRTERGDSAVYLCASSQFGTVHGELFFGEGSRLTVL.

The CDR3 DNA reads as TGTGCCAGCAGCTTCTCATCGAGTAATGAAAAACTGTTTTTT. It encodes CASSFSSSNEKLFF. The chain links TRBV7-2 to TRBJ1-4; no reliable D call. The V gene's germline CDR1 is SGHTA and CDR2 FQGNSA. With 3 bases removed from V and 4 bases from J, the gap between germline ends came to 9 bases. The CDR3 is 14 residues long.

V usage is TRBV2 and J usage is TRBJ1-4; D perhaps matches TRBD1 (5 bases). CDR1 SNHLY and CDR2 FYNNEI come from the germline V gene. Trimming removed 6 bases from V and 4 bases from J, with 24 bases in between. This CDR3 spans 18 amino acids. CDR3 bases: TGTGCCAGCAGGGTCAATTTGGGGGGAGTGGAGGGTAATGAAAAACTGTTTTTT. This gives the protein CASRVNLGGVEGNEKLFF.

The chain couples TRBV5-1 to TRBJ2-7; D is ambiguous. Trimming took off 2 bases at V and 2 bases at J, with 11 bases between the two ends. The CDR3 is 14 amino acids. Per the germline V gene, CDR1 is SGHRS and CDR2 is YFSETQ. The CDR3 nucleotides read TGCGCCAGCAGCTTCAACGGGCAGACCTACGAGCAGTACTTC. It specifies CASSFNGQTYEQYF.

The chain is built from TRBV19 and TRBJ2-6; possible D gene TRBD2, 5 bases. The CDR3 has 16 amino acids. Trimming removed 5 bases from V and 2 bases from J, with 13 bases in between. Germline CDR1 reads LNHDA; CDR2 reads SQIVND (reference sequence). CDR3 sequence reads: CASSVSTGAGANVLTF. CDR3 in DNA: TGTGCCAGTAGTGTATCGACCGGGGCTGGGGCCAACGTCCTGACTTTC.

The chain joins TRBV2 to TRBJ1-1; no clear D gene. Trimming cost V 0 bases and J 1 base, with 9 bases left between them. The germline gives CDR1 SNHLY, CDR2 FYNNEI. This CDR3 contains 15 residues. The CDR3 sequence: CASSEAQTANTEAFF. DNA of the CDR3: TGTGCCAGCAGTGAAGCGCAAACAGCGAACACTGAAGCTTTCTTT.

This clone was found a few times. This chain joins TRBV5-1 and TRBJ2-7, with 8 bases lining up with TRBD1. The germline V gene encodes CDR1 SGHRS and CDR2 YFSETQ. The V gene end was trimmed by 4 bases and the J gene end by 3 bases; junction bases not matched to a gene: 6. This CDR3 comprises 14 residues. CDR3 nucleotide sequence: TGCGCCAGCAGCGACCAGGGGGCAGGCTACGAGCAGTACTTC. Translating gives CASSDQGAGYEQYF.

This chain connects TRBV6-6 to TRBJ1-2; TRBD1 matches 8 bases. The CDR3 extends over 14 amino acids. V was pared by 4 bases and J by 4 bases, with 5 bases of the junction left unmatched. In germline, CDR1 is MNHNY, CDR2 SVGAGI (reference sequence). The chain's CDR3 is CASSLGTGGYGYTF. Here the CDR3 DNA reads TGTGCCAGCAGTTTGGGAACAGGGGGCTATGGCTACACCTTC.

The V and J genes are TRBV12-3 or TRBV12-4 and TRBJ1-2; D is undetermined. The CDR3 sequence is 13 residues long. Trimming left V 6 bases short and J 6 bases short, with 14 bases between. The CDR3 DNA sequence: TGTGCCAGCAGCCCGAGACGGGAAAATGGCTACACCTTC. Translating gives CASSPRRENGYTF.

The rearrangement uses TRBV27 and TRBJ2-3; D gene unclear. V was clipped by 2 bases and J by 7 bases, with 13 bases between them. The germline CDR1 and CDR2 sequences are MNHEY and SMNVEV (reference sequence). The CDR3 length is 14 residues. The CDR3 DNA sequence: TGTGCCAGCAGTTTAAGCCTTAGTGGCAATACGCAGTATTTT. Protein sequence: CASSLSLSGNTQYF.

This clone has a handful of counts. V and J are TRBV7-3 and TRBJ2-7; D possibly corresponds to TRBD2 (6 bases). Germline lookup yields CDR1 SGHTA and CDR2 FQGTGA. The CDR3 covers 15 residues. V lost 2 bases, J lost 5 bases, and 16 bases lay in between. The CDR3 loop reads CASSLFPGDSDEQYF. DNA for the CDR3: TGTGCCAGCAGCTTATTCCCGGGGGATAGTGACGAGCAGTACTTC. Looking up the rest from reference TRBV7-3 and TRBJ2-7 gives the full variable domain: GAGVSQTPSNKVTEKGKYVELRCDPISGHTALYWYRQSLGQGPEFLIYFQGTGAADDSGLPNDRFFAVRPEGSVSTLKIQRTERGDSAVYLCASSLFPGDSDEQYFGPGTRLTVT.

CDR3 nucleotides: TGTGCCAGCAGCTTGCCGGGACTAGCGGTAAAAGAGACCCAGTACTTC. As protein: CASSLPGLAVKETQYF. The V and J genes are TRBV5-4 and TRBJ2-5; the match to TRBD2 covers 11 bases. The J segment lost 3 bases and the V segment lost 1 base, leaving 5 bases of the junction unmatched. There are 16 residues in the CDR3. Germline V gene sequence: CDR1 SGHNT, CDR2 YYREEE (reference sequence).

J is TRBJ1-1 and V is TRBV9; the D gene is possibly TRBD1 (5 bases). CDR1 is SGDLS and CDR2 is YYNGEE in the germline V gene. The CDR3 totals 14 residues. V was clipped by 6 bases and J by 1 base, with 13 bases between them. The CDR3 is CASTGGSGNTEAFF. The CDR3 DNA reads TGTGCCAGCACGGGGGGTTCGGGGAACACTGAAGCTTTCTTT.

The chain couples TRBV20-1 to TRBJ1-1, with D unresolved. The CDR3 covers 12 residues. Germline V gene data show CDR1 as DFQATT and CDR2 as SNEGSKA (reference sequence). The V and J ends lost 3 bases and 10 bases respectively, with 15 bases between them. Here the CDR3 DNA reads TGCAGTGCTAGTGACCGTCCCACGGGAGCTTTCTTT. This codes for CSASDRPTGAFF.

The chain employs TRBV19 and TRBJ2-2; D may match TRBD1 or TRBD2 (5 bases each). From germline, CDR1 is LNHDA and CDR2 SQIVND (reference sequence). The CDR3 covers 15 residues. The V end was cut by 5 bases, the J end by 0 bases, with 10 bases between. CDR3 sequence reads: CASSRGTSNTGELFF. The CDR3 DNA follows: TGTGCCAGTAGTCGAGGGACCTCGAACACCGGGGAGCTGTTTTTT.

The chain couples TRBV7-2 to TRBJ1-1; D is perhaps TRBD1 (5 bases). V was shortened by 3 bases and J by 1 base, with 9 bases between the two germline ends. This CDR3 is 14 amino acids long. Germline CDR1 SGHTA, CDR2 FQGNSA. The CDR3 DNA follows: TGTGCCAGCAGCTTTACAGGAGCGAACACTGAAGCTTTCTTT. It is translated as CASSFTGANTEAFF.